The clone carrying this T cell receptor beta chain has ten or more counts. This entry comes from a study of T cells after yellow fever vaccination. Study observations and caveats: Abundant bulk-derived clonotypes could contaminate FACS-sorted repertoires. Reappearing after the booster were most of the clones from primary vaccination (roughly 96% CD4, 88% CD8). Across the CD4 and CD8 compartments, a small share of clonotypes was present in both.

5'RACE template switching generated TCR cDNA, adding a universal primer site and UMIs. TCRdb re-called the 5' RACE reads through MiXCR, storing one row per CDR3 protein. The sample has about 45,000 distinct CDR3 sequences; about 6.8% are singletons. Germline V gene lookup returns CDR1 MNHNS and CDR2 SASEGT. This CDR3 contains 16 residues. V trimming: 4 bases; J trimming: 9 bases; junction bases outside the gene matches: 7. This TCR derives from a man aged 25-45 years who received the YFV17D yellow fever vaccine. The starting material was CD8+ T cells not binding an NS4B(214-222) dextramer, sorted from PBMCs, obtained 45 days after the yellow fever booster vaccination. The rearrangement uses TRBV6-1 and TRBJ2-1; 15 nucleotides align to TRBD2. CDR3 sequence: CASSAGLAGGIGEQFF. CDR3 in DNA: TGTGCCAGCAGTGCGGGACTAGCGGGAGGAATAGGTGAGCAGTTCTTC.